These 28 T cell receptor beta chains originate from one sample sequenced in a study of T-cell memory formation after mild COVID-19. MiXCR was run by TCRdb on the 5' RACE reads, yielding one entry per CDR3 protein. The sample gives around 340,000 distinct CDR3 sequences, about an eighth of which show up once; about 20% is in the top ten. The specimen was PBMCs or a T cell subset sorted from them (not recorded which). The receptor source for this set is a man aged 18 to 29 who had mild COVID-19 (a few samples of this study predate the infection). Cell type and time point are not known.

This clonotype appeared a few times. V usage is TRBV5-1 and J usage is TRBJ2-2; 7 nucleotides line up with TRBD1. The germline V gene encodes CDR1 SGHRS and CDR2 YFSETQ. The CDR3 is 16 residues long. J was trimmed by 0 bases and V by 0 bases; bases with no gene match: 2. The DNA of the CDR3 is TGCGCCAGCAGCTTGGATGGACAGGCGAACACCGGGGAGCTGTTTTTT. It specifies CASSLDGQANTGELFF.

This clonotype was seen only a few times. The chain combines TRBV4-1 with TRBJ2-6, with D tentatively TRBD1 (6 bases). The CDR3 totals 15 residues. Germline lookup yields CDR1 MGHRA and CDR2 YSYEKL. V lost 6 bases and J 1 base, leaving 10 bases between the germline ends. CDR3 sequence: CASSYRDSGANVLTF. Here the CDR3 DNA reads TGCGCCAGCAGTTACAGGGATTCTGGGGCCAACGTCCTGACTTTC.

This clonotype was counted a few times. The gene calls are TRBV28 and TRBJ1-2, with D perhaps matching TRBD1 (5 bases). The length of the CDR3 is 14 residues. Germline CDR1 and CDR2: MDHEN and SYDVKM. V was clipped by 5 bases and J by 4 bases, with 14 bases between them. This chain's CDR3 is CASSNAQASYGYTF. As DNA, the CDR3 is TGTGCCAGCAGTAATGCACAGGCCAGCTATGGCTACACCTTC.

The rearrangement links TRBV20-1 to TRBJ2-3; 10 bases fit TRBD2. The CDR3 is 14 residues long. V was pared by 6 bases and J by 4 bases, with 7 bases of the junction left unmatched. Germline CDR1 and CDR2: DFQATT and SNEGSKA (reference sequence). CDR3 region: CSAISGGASDTQYF. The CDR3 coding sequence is TGCAGTGCCATAAGCGGGGGGGCCTCAGATACGCAGTATTTT.

CDR3 loop: CASRRGTSRAKNIQYF. The CDR3 nucleotides are TGTGCCAGCAGGCGCGGAACCTCAAGGGCCAAAAACATTCAGTACTTC. The chain couples TRBV2 to TRBJ2-4; no clear D gene. Trimming removed 6 bases at V and 1 base at J, with 16 bases between. The CDR3 is 16 residues long. Germline CDR1 is SNHLY and CDR2 is FYNNEI.

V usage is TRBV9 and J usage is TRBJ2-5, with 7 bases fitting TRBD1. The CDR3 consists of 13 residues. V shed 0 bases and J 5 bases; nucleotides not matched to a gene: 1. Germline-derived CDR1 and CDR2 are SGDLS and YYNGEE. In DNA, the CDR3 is TGTGCCAGCAGCGTAGAGGGGGCGGAGACCCAGTACTTC. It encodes CASSVEGAETQYF.

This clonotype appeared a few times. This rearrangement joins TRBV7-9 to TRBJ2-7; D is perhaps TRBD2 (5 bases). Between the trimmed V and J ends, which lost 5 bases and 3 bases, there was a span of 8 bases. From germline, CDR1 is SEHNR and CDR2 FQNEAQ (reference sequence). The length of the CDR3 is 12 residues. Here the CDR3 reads CASSPGIYEQYF. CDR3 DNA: TGTGCCAGCAGCCCGGGGATCTACGAGCAGTACTTC.

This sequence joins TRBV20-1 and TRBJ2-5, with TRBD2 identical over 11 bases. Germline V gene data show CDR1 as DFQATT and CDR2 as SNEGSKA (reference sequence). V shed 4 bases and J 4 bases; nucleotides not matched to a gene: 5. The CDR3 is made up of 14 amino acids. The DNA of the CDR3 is TGCAGTGCTATAGCGGGGGGGCCGGGAGAGACCCAGTACTTC. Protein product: CSAIAGGPGETQYF.

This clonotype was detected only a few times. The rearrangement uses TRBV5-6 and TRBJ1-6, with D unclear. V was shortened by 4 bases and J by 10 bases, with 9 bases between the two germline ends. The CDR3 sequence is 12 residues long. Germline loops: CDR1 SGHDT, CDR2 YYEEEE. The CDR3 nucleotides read TGTGCCAGCAGCCAAAGGCCCTCACCCCTCCACTTT. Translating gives CASSQRPSPLHF.

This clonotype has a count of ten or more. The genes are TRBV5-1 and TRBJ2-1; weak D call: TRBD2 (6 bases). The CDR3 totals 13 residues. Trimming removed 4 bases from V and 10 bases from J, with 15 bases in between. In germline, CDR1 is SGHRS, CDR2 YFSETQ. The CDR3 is CASSLLALREQFF. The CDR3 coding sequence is TGCGCCAGCAGCCTACTAGCCCTCCGGGAGCAGTTCTTC.

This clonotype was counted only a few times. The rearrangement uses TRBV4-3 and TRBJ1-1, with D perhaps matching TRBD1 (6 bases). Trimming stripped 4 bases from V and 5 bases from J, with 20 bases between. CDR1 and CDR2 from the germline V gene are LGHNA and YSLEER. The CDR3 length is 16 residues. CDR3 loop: CASSLHYDERGTEAFF. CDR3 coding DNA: TGCGCCAGCAGCCTGCATTATGACGAAAGGGGGACTGAAGCTTTCTTT.

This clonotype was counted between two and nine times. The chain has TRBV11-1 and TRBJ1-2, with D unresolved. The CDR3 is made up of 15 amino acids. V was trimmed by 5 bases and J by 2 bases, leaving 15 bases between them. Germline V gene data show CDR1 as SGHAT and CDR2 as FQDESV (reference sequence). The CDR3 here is CASSARSLGNYGYTF. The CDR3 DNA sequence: TGTGCCAGCAGCGCGAGGTCACTGGGGAACTATGGCTACACCTTC.

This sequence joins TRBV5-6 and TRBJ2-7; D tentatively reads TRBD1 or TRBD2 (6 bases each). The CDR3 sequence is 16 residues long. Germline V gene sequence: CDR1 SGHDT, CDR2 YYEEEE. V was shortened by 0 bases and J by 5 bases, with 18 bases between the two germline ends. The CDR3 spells CASSLATGARRDEQYF. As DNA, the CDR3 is TGTGCCAGCAGCTTGGCCACGGGGGCGCGGAGGGACGAGCAGTACTTC.

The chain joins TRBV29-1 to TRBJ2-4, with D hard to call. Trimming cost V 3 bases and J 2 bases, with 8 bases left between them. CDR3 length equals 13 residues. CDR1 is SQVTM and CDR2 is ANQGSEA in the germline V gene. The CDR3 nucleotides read TGCAGCGTTGAGAAGCACTCCAAAAACATTCAGTACTTC. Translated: CSVEKHSKNIQYF.

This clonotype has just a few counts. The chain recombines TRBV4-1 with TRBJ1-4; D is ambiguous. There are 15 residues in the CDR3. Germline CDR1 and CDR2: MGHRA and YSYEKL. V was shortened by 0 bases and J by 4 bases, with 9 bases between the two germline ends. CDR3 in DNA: TGCGCCAGCAGCCAAGAGTACACCGGTAATGAAAAACTGTTTTTT. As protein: CASSQEYTGNEKLFF.

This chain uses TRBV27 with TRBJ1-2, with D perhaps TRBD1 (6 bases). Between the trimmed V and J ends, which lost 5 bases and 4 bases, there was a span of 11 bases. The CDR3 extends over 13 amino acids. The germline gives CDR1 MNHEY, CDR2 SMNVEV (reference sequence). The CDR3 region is CASSERGIYGYTF. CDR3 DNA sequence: TGTGCCAGCAGTGAAAGGGGGATCTATGGCTACACCTTC.

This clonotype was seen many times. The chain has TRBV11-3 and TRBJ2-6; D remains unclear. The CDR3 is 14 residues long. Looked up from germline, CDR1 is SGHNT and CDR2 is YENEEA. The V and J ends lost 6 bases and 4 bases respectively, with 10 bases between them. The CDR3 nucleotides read TGTGCCAGCAGTGTGGAATCCGGGGCCAACGTCCTGACTTTC. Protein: CASSVESGANVLTF. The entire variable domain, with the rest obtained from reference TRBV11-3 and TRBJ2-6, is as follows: EAGVVQSPRYKIIEKKQPVAFWCNPISGHNTLYWYLQNLGQGPELLIRYENEEAVDDSQLPKDRFSAERLKGVDSTLKIQPAELGDSAVYLCASSVESGANVLTFGAGSRLTVL.

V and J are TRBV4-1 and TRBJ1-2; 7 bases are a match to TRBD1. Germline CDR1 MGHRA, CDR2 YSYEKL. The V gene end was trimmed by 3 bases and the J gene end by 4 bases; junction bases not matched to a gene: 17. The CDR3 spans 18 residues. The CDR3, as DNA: TGCGCCAGCAGCCACGCAAGCGGGGGACAGCTTTTAAGCTATGGCTACACCTTC. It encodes CASSHASGGQLLSYGYTF.

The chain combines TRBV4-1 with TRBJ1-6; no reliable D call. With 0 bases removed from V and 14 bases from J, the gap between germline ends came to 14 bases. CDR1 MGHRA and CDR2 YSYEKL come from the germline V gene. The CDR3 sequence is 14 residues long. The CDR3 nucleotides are TGCGCCAGCAGCCAAGAGGTCCGGGGAGCAGCCCTCCACTTT. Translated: CASSQEVRGAALHF.

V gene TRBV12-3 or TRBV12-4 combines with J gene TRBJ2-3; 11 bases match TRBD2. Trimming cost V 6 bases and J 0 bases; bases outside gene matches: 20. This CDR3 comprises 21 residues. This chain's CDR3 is CASSRRVPGLAAPRSTDTQYF. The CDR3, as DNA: TGTGCCAGCAGCCGGAGGGTGCCGGGACTAGCGGCCCCCAGAAGCACAGATACGCAGTATTTT.

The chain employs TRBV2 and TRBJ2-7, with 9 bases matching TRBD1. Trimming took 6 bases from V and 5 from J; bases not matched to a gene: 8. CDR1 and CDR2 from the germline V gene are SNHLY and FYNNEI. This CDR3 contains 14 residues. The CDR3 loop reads CASRGQGSRHEQYF. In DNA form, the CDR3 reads TGTGCCAGCAGGGGACAGGGTTCGCGGCACGAGCAGTACTTC.

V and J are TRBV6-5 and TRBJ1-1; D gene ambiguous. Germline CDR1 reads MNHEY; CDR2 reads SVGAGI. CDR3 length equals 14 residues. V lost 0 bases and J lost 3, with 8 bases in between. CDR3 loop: CASSYSGRYTEAFF. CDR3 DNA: TGTGCCAGCAGTTACTCGGGAAGGTACACTGAAGCTTTCTTT.

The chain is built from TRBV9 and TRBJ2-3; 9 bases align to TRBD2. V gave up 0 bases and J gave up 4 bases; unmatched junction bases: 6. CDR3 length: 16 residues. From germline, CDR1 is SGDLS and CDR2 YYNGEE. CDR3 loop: CASSVGSSGGSDTQYF. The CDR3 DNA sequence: TGTGCCAGCAGCGTAGGAAGTAGCGGGGGATCAGATACGCAGTATTTT.

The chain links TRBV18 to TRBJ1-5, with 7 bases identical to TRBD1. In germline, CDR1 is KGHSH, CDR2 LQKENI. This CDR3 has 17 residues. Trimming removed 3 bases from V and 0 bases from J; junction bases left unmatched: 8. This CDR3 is CASSPWTGSGSNQPQHF. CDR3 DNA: TGTGCCAGCTCACCCTGGACAGGATCCGGTAGCAATCAGCCCCAGCATTTT. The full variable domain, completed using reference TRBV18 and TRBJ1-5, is NAGVMQNPRHLVRRRGQEARLRCSPMKGHSHVYWYRQLPEEGLKFMVYLQKENIIDESGMPKERFSAEFPKEGPSILRIQQVVRGDSAAYFCASSPWTGSGSNQPQHFGDGTRLSIL.

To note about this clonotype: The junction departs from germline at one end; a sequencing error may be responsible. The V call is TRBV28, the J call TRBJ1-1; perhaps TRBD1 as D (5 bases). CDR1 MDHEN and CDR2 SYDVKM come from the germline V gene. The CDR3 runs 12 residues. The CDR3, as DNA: TGTGCCAGCAGTCTCAAGGGGACTGAAGATTTCTTT. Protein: CASSLKGTEDFF.

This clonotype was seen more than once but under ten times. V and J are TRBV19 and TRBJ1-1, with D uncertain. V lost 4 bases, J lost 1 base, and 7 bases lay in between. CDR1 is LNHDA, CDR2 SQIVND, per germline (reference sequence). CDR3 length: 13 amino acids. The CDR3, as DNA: TGTGCCAGTAGTACTCAGCGGAACACTGAAGCTTTCTTT. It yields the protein CASSTQRNTEAFF.

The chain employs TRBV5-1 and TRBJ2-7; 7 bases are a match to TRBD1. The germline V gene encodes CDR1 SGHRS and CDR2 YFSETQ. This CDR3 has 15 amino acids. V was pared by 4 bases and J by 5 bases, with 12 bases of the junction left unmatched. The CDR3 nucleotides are TGCGCCAGCAGCAACAAAAACAGGGGCGTCGACGAGCAGTACTTC. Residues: CASSNKNRGVDEQYF. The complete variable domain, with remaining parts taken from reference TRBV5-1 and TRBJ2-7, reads KAGVTQTPRYLIKTRGQQVTLSCSPISGHRSVSWYQQTPGQGLQFLFEYFSETQRNKGNFPGRFSGRQFSNSRSEMNVSTLELGDSALYLCASSNKNRGVDEQYFGPGTRLTVT.

The CDR3 sequence: CASSYAEGQYNEQFF. DNA for the CDR3: TGTGCCAGCAGTTATGCGGAGGGTCAATACAATGAGCAGTTCTTC. The chain has TRBV6-2 or TRBV6-3 and TRBJ2-1, with a possible D match to TRBD2 (6 bases). The germline V gene encodes CDR1 MNHEY and CDR2 SVGEGT. The CDR3 is made up of 15 amino acids. The ends were cut back, 3 bases at V and 4 bases at J, with 13 bases in the middle.